A single sample gave rise to the 19 T cell receptor beta chains below, sequenced in a study of shared clonotypes between healthy human individuals. TCRdb's copy holds only in-frame clones and misses some; the assay was immunoSEQ multiplex PCR. The table records about a million clones, over 60% of them present only once. Sequencing used memory CD4+ T cells sorted from blood. Subset noted: CD45RA-negative fraction. Source of these receptors: a young man in good health.

The V gene is TRBV27, the J gene TRBJ2-7; 11 nucleotides match TRBD2. There are 16 residues in the CDR3. The V and J ends lost 8 bases and 3 bases, in that order; junction bases with no gene match: 12. Germline CDR1 MNHEY, CDR2 SMNVEV (reference sequence). CDR3 coding DNA: TGTGCCAGCGGGTCAAGTTATAGCGGGGGGGACTACGAGCAGTACTTC. This translates into CASGSSYSGGDYEQYF.

The chain is built from TRBV6-1 and TRBJ2-7; no firm D call. The germline gives CDR1 MNHNS, CDR2 SASEGT. Deletions cut 4 bases from V and 3 bases from J, with 16 bases between. This CDR3 is built from 15 residues. CDR3 region: CASSVRPGNFYEQYF. The CDR3 DNA sequence: TGTGCCAGCAGTGTGAGACCCGGTAACTTCTACGAGCAGTACTTC.

The chain is built from TRBV29-1 and TRBJ1-2; 9 bases fit TRBD1. Germline assignment: CDR1 SQVTM and CDR2 ANQGSEA. After removal of 6 bases from V and 5 bases from J, the junction contained 1 base not matched to a gene. The CDR3 length is 11 residues. For the CDR3, the DNA is TGCAGCGTCGGGACAGGGTATGGCTACACCTTC. Its translation: CSVGTGYGYTF.

This clone was seen a single time. V and J are TRBV2 and TRBJ2-1, with TRBD1 matching over 11 bases. The CDR3 runs to 15 residues. Trimming took 4 bases from V and 4 from J; bases not matched to a gene: 3. CDR1 SNHLY and CDR2 FYNNEI come from the germline V gene. The CDR3: CASSGDRGGYNEQFF. The CDR3 region has the DNA TGTGCCAGCAGTGGGGACAGGGGGGGATACAATGAGCAGTTCTTC.

The chain couples TRBV29-1 to TRBJ1-2, with 9 bases fitting TRBD1. The CDR3 extends over 15 amino acids. The germline gives CDR1 SQVTM, CDR2 ANQGSEA. Germline trimming cut 0 bases from V and 3 bases from J; bases unmatched to any gene: 5. CDR3 in amino acids: CSVEDKGQGHYGYTF. The CDR3 DNA sequence: TGCAGCGTTGAAGATAAGGGACAGGGTCACTATGGCTACACCTTC.

V gene TRBV28 combines with J gene TRBJ1-2; no clear D. V was trimmed by 6 bases and J by 4 bases, leaving 18 bases between them. Germline CDR1 is MDHEN and CDR2 is SYDVKM. The length of the CDR3 is 15 residues. The CDR3 loop is CASSLVVGGSYGYTF. The DNA for the CDR3 is TGTGCCAGCAGCTTAGTAGTAGGAGGGAGCTATGGCTACACCTTC.

The V call is TRBV5-1, the J call TRBJ1-2; D perhaps matches TRBD1 (5 bases). Between the trimmed V and J ends, which lost 0 bases and 8 bases, there was a span of 11 bases. The germline V gene has CDR1 SGHRS and CDR2 YFSETQ. The CDR3 has 13 amino acids. CDR3 in DNA: TGCGCCAGCAGCTTGGATATTCGGGGCGGCTACACCTTC. This sequence encodes CASSLDIRGGYTF.

J is TRBJ2-2 and V is TRBV19; 7 nucleotides agree with TRBD1. The germline CDR1 and CDR2 sequences are LNHDA and SQIVND (reference sequence). There are 16 residues in the CDR3. V lost 1 base, J lost 4 bases, and 6 bases stayed unmatched. The CDR3 spells CASSIVGRGSTGELFF. CDR3 in DNA: TGTGCCAGTAGTATAGTTGGCAGGGGGAGCACCGGGGAGCTGTTTTTT.

This clone was seen a single time. This chain uses TRBV29-1 with TRBJ2-4, with D unclear. V was pared by 4 bases and J by 3 bases, with 10 bases between. The germline V gene has CDR1 SQVTM and CDR2 ANQGSEA. The CDR3 extends over 13 amino acids. CDR3 in DNA: TGCAGCGTTGTAGCCAGTAGCAAAAACATTCAGTACTTC. Protein product: CSVVASSKNIQYF.

The sample holds a few counts of this clone. V gene TRBV4-1 combines with J gene TRBJ1-5; maybe TRBD1 (5 bases). The CDR3 runs to 17 residues. V was shortened by 0 bases and J by 2 bases, with 14 bases between the two germline ends. The germline gives CDR1 MGHRA, CDR2 YSYEKL. The DNA of the CDR3 is TGCGCCAGCAGCCAAGATCGAAAGGGGTCGCGCAATCAGCCCCAGCATTTT. It yields the protein CASSQDRKGSRNQPQHF.

Turning to this clone: The identical CDR3 is also encoded by other nucleotide sequences in the sample. J is TRBJ2-3 and V is TRBV19; the D gene is possibly TRBD1 (5 bases). The CDR3 covers 14 residues. Deletions cut 1 base from V and 0 bases from J, with 5 bases between. CDR1 is LNHDA and CDR2 is SQIVND in the germline V gene (reference sequence). CDR3: CASSIGGSTDTQYF. Written as DNA, the CDR3 is TGTGCCAGTAGTATAGGGGGCAGCACAGATACGCAGTATTTT.

V and J are TRBV29-1 and TRBJ2-4; 8 bases agree with TRBD1. This CDR3 has 13 amino acids. In germline, CDR1 is SQVTM, CDR2 ANQGSEA. V was pared by 5 bases and J by 6 bases, with 6 bases of the junction left unmatched. This CDR3 reads CSVLGQEGNIQYF. For the CDR3, the DNA is TGCAGCGTTCTGGGACAGGAGGGAAACATTCAGTACTTC.

The gene calls are TRBV5-1 and TRBJ2-5, with 7 positions matching TRBD1. Looked up from germline, CDR1 is SGHRS and CDR2 is YFSETQ. The CDR3 totals 14 residues. V was pared by 4 bases and J by 0 bases, with 3 bases of the junction left unmatched. CDR3 bases: TGCGCCAGCAGCACGGGACAGTACCAAGAGACCCAGTACTTC. Translation: CASSTGQYQETQYF.

The chain carries TRBV29-1 and TRBJ2-1; D is possibly TRBD1 (5 bases). V shed 4 bases and J shed 0 bases, with 7 bases lying between them. Germline CDR1 reads SQVTM; CDR2 reads ANQGSEA. The CDR3 length is 13 residues. The CDR3 protein is CSVGTGSYNEQFF. The CDR3 bases are TGCAGCGTTGGAACAGGCTCCTACAATGAGCAGTTCTTC.

As for this clone: Other DNA variants within this sample encode the same CDR3. The chain couples TRBV7-9 to TRBJ2-7, with TRBD1 matching over 8 bases. The CDR3 length is 14 residues. CDR1 and CDR2 (germline): SEHNR, FQNEAQ (reference sequence). Trimming took 5 bases from V and 3 from J; bases not matched to a gene: 6. CDR3 residues: CASSLDRGVYEQYF. DNA of the CDR3: TGTGCCAGCAGCCTCGACAGGGGTGTCTACGAGCAGTACTTC.

V gene TRBV6-1 combines with J gene TRBJ2-4; TRBD1 agrees at 10 bases. Germline-derived CDR1 and CDR2 are MNHNS and SASEGT. The CDR3 totals 14 residues. V was clipped by 5 bases and J by 8 bases; unmatched bases: 6. The CDR3 spells CASSTGTGVYIQYF. In DNA, the CDR3 is TGTGCCAGCAGTACCGGGACAGGGGTGTACATTCAGTACTTC.

V gene TRBV6-5 combines with J gene TRBJ2-3, with 7 bases aligning to TRBD1. Germline trimming cut 5 bases from V and 0 bases from J; bases unmatched to any gene: 2. CDR1 MNHEY and CDR2 SVGAGI come from the germline V gene. The CDR3 consists of 14 residues. CDR3 nucleotide sequence: TGTGCCAGCAGTAGGACAGGAAGCACAGATACGCAGTATTTT. This gives the protein CASSRTGSTDTQYF.

V and J are TRBV10-1 and TRBJ1-6; the match to TRBD1 covers 11 bases. The CDR3 sequence is 14 residues long. Germline values: CDR1 WNHNN, CDR2 SYGVQD (reference sequence). V shed 6 bases, J shed 10 bases, and the junction held 5 bases outside the gene matches. CDR3 loop: CASSAGTGGSPLHF. The CDR3 nucleotides read TGCGCCAGCAGCGCCGGGACAGGGGGATCACCCCTCCACTTT.

This sequence joins TRBV5-8 and TRBJ2-2; D is perhaps TRBD2 (5 bases). CDR3 size: 14 residues. V lost 5 bases to trimming and J lost 0 bases, with 8 bases between them. Germline-derived CDR1 and CDR2 are SGHTS and YDEGEE. The CDR3 nucleotides are TGTGCCAGCAGTCCCGGGACGAACACCGGGGAGCTGTTTTTT. It is translated as CASSPGTNTGELFF.